Each of the 25 T cell receptor beta chains below was sequenced from the same sample in a study of OX40 agonist ivuxolimab in advanced cancers. The table came from immunoSEQ multiplex PCR; TCRdb's copy has only in-frame clones and leaves some out. The sample holds about 17,000 clones, around 80% seen once. The starting material was CD4+ or CD8+ T cells sorted from blood, obtained in a trial of the OX40 agonist ivuxolimab. Receptors originate from an adult with an advanced solid tumor such as melanoma, head and neck, liver or kidney cancer.

This sequence joins TRBV10-3 and TRBJ2-2; tentatively, D is TRBD2 (6 bases). V was clipped by 6 bases and J by 1 base, with 6 bases between them. This CDR3 spans 13 amino acids. Germline V gene sequence: CDR1 ENHRY, CDR2 SYGVKD. The DNA for the CDR3 is TGTGCCATCAGGGGGGGGAACACCGGGGAGCTGTTTTTT. Amino acid sequence: CAIRGGNTGELFF.

The chain carries TRBV12-5 and TRBJ2-3, with 7 nucleotides matching TRBD2. The CDR3 spans 14 residues. J lost 2 bases, V lost 7 bases, and 6 bases had no gene match. Germline CDR1 is LGHNT and CDR2 is FRNRAP. The CDR3 bases are TGTGCTAGTGCAGCCGGGAGGTACACAGATACGCAGTATTTT. It codes for CASAAGRYTDTQYF.

As to this clone: The same CDR3 arises from other DNA sequences in this sample as well. This chain links TRBV6-5 with TRBJ1-2; D gene unclear. The CDR3 covers 14 residues. Germline V lookup: CDR1 MNHEY, CDR2 SVGAGI. V lost 6 bases and J 4 bases, leaving 15 bases between the germline ends. The CDR3 sequence is CASSYASAPYGYTF. As DNA, the CDR3 is TGTGCCAGCAGCTACGCCTCGGCTCCCTATGGCTACACCTTC.

This chain links TRBV13 with TRBJ2-5; D is ambiguous. V was clipped by 1 base and J by 1 base, with 4 bases between them. The CDR3 runs 13 residues. The germline V gene has CDR1 PRHDT and CDR2 FYEKMQ (reference sequence). The DNA of the CDR3 is TGTGCCAGCAGCTTAGACAGCCAAGAGACCCAGTACTTC. Residues: CASSLDSQETQYF.

The J gene is TRBJ1-6, the V gene TRBV16, with D uncertain. CDR1 KGHSY and CDR2 FQNENV come from the germline V gene. V gave up 3 bases and J gave up 0 bases, with 9 bases separating them. The CDR3 contains 16 residues. CDR3 region: CASSQVGSSYNSPLHF. The CDR3 nucleotides read TGTGCCAGCAGCCAGGTGGGAAGCTCCTATAATTCACCCCTCCACTTT. The entire variable domain, with the rest obtained from reference TRBV16 and TRBJ1-6, is as follows: GEEVAQTPKHLVRGEGQKAKLYCAPIKGHSYVFWYQQVLKNEFKFLISFQNENVFDETGMPKERFSAKCLPNSPCSLEIQATKLEDSAVYFCASSQVGSSYNSPLHFGNGTRLTVT.

This chain joins TRBV6-6 and TRBJ2-3; D remains ambiguous. In germline, CDR1 is MNHNY, CDR2 SVGAGI (reference sequence). This CDR3 region has 15 residues. V was clipped by 4 bases and J by 0 bases, with 11 bases between them. The CDR3 coding sequence is TGTGCCAGCAGTTTCGACATCCTCAGCACAGATACGCAGTATTTT. Amino acid sequence: CASSFDILSTDTQYF.

The chain couples TRBV5-5 to TRBJ1-1, with D possibly matching TRBD1 (6 bases). This CDR3 spans 15 amino acids. The germline V and J ends were trimmed by 0 bases and 4 bases, with 13 bases remaining between them. Germline V gene data show CDR1 as SGHKS and CDR2 as YYEKEE (reference sequence). The CDR3 nucleotides are TGTGCCAGCAGCTTGGACGGCAGGGGTAGCACTGAAGCTTTCTTT. Translated, it gives CASSLDGRGSTEAFF. The complete variable domain, with remaining parts taken from reference TRBV5-5 and TRBJ1-1, reads DAGVTQSPTHLIKTRGQQVTLRCSPISGHKSVSWYQQVLGQGPQFIFQYYEKEERGRGNFPDRFSARQFPNYSSELNVNALLLGDSALYLCASSLDGRGSTEAFFGQGTRLTVV.

This clone is medium-sized (0.01 to 0.1%) by share. The genes are TRBV5-6 and TRBJ2-3; 10 bases match TRBD1. Per the germline V gene, CDR1 is SGHDT and CDR2 is YYEEEE. Trimming took 4 bases from V and 4 from J; bases not matched to a gene: 3. This CDR3 has 14 amino acids. DNA of the CDR3: TGTGCCAGCAGCCCCGGGACAGGGGCAGATACGCAGTATTTT. As protein: CASSPGTGADTQYF.

This clone was seen once. The rearrangement links TRBV7-8 to TRBJ2-7, with a tentative D call TRBD2 (5 bases). The CDR3 runs to 14 residues. Germline V CDR1 and CDR2: SGHVS, FQNEAQ. Trimming stripped 6 bases from V and 5 bases from J, with 17 bases between. Here the CDR3 DNA reads TGTGCCAGCAGTTTTCGGCGAGGGTCCCACGAGCAGTACTTC. Protein sequence: CASSFRRGSHEQYF.

This clone was found a few times. The identical CDR3 is also encoded by other nucleotide sequences in the sample. The CDR3 here is CASSGDRAINQPQHF. CDR3 DNA sequence: TGTGCCAGCAGTGGGGACCGGGCCATTAATCAGCCCCAGCATTTT. The rearrangement joins TRBV6-6 to TRBJ1-5; D might be TRBD1 (5 bases). V shed 5 bases and J shed 4 bases, with 15 bases lying between them. Germline V gene sequence: CDR1 MNHNY, CDR2 SVGAGI (reference sequence). This CDR3 comprises 15 residues.

This chain links TRBV29-1 with TRBJ1-1, with D possibly being TRBD1 (6 bases). This CDR3 has 13 residues. The germline V and J ends were trimmed by 5 bases and 3 bases, with 13 bases remaining between them. The germline CDR1 and CDR2 sequences are SQVTM and ANQGSEA. CDR3 DNA sequence: TGCAGCGTTAGGTCAGGGGTGGACACTGAAGCTTTCTTT. Encoded protein: CSVRSGVDTEAFF.

The chain links TRBV29-1 to TRBJ2-1; the match to TRBD1 covers 7 bases. The J segment lost 2 bases and the V segment lost 7 bases, leaving 8 bases of the junction unmatched. The CDR3 has 14 residues. Germline V gives CDR1 SQVTM, CDR2 ANQGSEA. The CDR3 DNA reads as TGCAGCGCCCGAGACAGGGTAGCCTACAATGAGCAGTTCTTC. The encoded protein is CSARDRVAYNEQFF.

V gene TRBV4-3 combines with J gene TRBJ1-1; a possible D gene is TRBD1 (5 bases). V lost 7 bases, J lost 4 bases, and 10 bases lay in between. CDR1 and CDR2 from the germline V gene are LGHNA and YSLEER. The CDR3 covers 12 residues. CDR3 in amino acids: CASMGGATEAFF. As DNA, the CDR3 is TGCGCCAGCATGGGCGGGGCCACTGAAGCTTTCTTT.

The chain recombines TRBV29-1 with TRBJ2-7; TRBD1 matches at 9 bases. This CDR3 is 13 amino acids long. Germline lookup yields CDR1 SQVTM and CDR2 ANQGSEA. V shed 7 bases, J shed 0 bases, and the junction held 4 bases outside the gene matches. The CDR3, as DNA: TGCAGCGGGACAGGGGTCAACTCCTACGAGCAGTACTTC. As protein: CSGTGVNSYEQYF.

This clone appeared a few times. CDR3 DNA sequence: TGTGCCAGCAGTCCCCACCGCTGGGGGGGTACGCAGTATTTT. It encodes CASSPHRWGGTQYF. The chain recombines TRBV27 with TRBJ2-3; 7 bases line up with TRBD2. Looked up from germline, CDR1 is MNHEY and CDR2 is SMNVEV (reference sequence). The junction had 10 bases not matched to a gene; V was cut back by 5 bases and J by 8 bases. CDR3 length: 14 amino acids.

The gene calls are TRBV5-4 and TRBJ1-1; the match to TRBD1 covers 7 bases. The junction had 14 bases not matched to a gene; V was cut back by 4 bases and J by 8 bases. The CDR3 has 15 residues. Germline V gene sequence: CDR1 SGHNT, CDR2 YYREEE (reference sequence). In DNA form, the CDR3 reads TGTGCCAGCAGCCCCGGCGAGGGGGCGACACCCGAAGCTTTCTTT. Translating gives CASSPGEGATPEAFF.

This rearrangement joins TRBV6-6 to TRBJ1-3; 8 positions match TRBD1. Germline V gene lookup returns CDR1 MNHNY and CDR2 SVGAGI (reference sequence). The V segment lost 2 bases and the J segment 4 bases; nucleotides outside the gene matches: 7. There are 16 residues in the CDR3. For the CDR3, the DNA is TGTGCCAGCAGTTACGGCGGGACAGGAGGCGGAAACACCATATATTTT. This gives the protein CASSYGGTGGGNTIYF.

The chain combines TRBV9 with TRBJ2-2; possible D gene TRBD1, 6 bases. The germline V gene encodes CDR1 SGDLS and CDR2 YYNGEE. There are 15 residues in the CDR3. With 0 bases removed from V and 4 bases from J, the gap between germline ends came to 10 bases. The CDR3 here is CASSVARGSTGELFF. The CDR3 DNA reads as TGTGCCAGCAGCGTAGCCAGGGGATCCACCGGGGAGCTGTTTTTT. Full variable domain (outside the CDR3, taken from reference TRBV9 and TRBJ2-2): DSGVTQTPKHLITATGQRVTLRCSPRSGDLSVYWYQQSLDQGLQFLIQYYNGEERAKGNILERFSAQQFPDLHSELNLSSLELGDSALYFCASSVARGSTGELFFGEGSRLTVL.

By share, this clone counts as medium-sized. The V and J genes are TRBV19 and TRBJ1-5; possibly TRBD1 for D (5 bases). Germline values: CDR1 LNHDA, CDR2 SQIVND (reference sequence). This CDR3 has 14 residues. Trimming took 3 bases from V and 2 from J, leaving 8 bases between them. The CDR3: CASSMGVGNQPQHF. The CDR3, as DNA: TGTGCCAGTAGTATGGGGGTGGGCAATCAGCCCCAGCATTTT.

CDR3 amino acids: CASSQYPFSQPQHF. The DNA for the CDR3 is TGTGCCAGCAGCCAATACCCCTTCAGCCAGCCCCAGCATTTT. The chain recombines TRBV16 with TRBJ1-5; D is ambiguous. The V end was cut by 1 base, the J end by 7 bases, with 11 bases between. The germline V gene has CDR1 KGHSY and CDR2 FQNENV. The CDR3 is 14 residues long.

The sample holds one count of this clone. The chain combines TRBV6-5 with TRBJ2-3, with 9 bases aligning to TRBD2. The CDR3 is 14 residues long. After removal of 6 bases from V and 3 bases from J, the junction contained 4 bases not matched to a gene. CDR1 and CDR2 from the germline V gene are MNHEY and SVGAGI. The CDR3 DNA sequence: TGTGCCAGCAGCAAGCGGGGGGCAACAGATACGCAGTATTTT. Its translation: CASSKRGATDTQYF.

CDR3 protein: CASSLGRGDTQYF. CDR3 nucleotides: TGTGCCAGCAGTTTAGGGAGGGGAGATACGCAGTATTTT. The rearrangement links TRBV27 to TRBJ2-3, with TRBD2 identical over 7 bases. The V gene's germline CDR1 is MNHEY and CDR2 SMNVEV (reference sequence). Trimming cost V 2 bases and J 5 bases; bases outside gene matches: 1. The CDR3 loop spans 13 amino acids.

The J gene is TRBJ1-2, the V gene TRBV7-9, with TRBD1 as a possible D gene (5 bases). Deletions cut 2 bases from V and 5 bases from J, with 18 bases between. CDR3 length equals 16 residues. The germline V gene encodes CDR1 SEHNR and CDR2 FQNEAQ (reference sequence). Written as DNA, the CDR3 is TGTGCCAGCAGCTTACCACGGACGGGGGGTGGGTATGGCTACACCTTC. Its translation is CASSLPRTGGGYGYTF.

V usage is TRBV4-1 and J usage is TRBJ1-2; D possibly corresponds to TRBD1 (5 bases). Per the germline V gene, CDR1 is MGHRA and CDR2 is YSYEKL. V dropped 3 bases and J dropped 4 bases, with 12 bases sitting between them. The CDR3 loop spans 14 amino acids. In DNA form, the CDR3 reads TGCGCCAGCAGCCACCTGACAGAGATCTATGGCTACACCTTC. Translated, it gives CASSHLTEIYGYTF.

The rearrangement uses TRBV4-1 and TRBJ2-7; maybe TRBD2 (5 bases). Trimming removed 0 bases from V and 7 bases from J, with 19 bases in between. The CDR3 is 16 amino acids. CDR1 and CDR2 from the germline V gene are MGHRA and YSYEKL. CDR3 loop: CASSQELADPYGEQYF. As DNA, the CDR3 is TGCGCCAGCAGCCAAGAGCTAGCAGACCCCTATGGGGAGCAGTACTTC.